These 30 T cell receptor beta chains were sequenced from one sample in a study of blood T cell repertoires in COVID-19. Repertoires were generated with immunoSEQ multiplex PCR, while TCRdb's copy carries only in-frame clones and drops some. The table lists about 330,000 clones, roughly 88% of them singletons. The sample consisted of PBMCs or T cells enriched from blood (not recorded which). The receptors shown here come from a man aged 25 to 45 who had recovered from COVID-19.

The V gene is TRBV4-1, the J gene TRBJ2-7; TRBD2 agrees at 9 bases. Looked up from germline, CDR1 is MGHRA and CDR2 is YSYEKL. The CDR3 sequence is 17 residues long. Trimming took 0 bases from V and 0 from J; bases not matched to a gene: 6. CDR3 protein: CASSQELYSGSSYEQYF. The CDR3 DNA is TGCGCCAGCAGCCAAGAGCTGTATAGCGGGAGCTCCTACGAGCAGTACTTC.

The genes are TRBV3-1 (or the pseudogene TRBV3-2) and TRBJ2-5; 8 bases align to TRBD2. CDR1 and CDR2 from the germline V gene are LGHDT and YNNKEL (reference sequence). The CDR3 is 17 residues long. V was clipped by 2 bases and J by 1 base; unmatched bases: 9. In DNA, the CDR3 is TGTGCCAGCAGCCAATGGGTTAGCGGGGTTTTCCAAGAGACCCAGTACTTC. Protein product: CASSQWVSGVFQETQYF.

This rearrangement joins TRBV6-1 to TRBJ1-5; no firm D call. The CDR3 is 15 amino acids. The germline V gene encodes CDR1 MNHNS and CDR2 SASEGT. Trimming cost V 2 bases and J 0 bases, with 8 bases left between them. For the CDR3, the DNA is TGTGCCAGCAGTGAAACCGGCGGTAGCAATCAGCCCCAGCATTTT. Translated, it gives CASSETGGSNQPQHF.

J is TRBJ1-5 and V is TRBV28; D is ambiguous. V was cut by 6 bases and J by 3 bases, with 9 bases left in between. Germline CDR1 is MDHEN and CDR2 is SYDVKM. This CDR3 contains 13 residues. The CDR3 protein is CASRAQNNQPQHF. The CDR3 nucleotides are TGTGCCAGCAGGGCCCAGAACAATCAGCCCCAGCATTTT. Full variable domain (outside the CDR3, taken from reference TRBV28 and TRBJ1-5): DVKVTQSSRYLVKRTGEKVFLECVQDMDHENMFWYRQDPGLGLRLIYFSYDVKMKEKGDIPEGYSVSREKKERFSLILESASTNQTSMYLCASRAQNNQPQHFGDGTRLSIL.

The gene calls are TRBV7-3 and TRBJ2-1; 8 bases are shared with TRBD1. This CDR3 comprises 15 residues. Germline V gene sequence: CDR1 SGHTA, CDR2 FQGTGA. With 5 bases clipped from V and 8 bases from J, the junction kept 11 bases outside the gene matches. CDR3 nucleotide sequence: TGTGCCAGCAGCCCGACAGGGGCGGAGGGGGATGAGCAGTTCTTC. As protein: CASSPTGAEGDEQFF.

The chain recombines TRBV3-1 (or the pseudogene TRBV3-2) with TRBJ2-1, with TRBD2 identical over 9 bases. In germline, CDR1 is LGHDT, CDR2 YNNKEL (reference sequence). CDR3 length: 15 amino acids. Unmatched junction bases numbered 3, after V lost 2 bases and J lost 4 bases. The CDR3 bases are TGTGCCAGCAGCCAAACGCGGGGGGGATACAATGAGCAGTTCTTC. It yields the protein CASSQTRGGYNEQFF.

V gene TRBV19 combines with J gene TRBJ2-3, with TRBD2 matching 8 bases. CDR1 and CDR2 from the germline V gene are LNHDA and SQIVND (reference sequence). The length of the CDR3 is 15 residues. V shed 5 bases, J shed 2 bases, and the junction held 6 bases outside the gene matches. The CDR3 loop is CASSWGLEVTDTQYF. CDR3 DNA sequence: TGTGCCAGTAGTTGGGGACTAGAGGTCACAGATACGCAGTATTTT.

The chain's CDR3 is CASSSTRQGAADTQYF. The CDR3 coding sequence is TGTGCCAGCAGCTCAACTCGACAGGGGGCAGCGGATACGCAGTATTTT. The chain uses TRBV28 and TRBJ2-3; 10 nucleotides agree with TRBD1. Per germline, CDR1 MDHEN and CDR2 SYDVKM. CDR3 length: 16 amino acids. J lost 6 bases, V lost 6 bases, and 12 bases had no gene match.

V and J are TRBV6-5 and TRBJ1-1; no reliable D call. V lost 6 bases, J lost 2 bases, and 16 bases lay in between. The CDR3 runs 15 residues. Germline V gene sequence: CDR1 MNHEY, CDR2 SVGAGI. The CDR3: CASSSLVRVNTEAFF. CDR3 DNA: TGTGCCAGCAGCAGCCTCGTGAGGGTTAACACTGAAGCTTTCTTT.

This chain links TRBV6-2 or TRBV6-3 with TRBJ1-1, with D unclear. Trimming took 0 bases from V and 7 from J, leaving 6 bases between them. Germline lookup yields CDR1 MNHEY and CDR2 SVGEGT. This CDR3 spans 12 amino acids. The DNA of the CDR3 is TGTGCCAGCAGTTACTCTCGGGTTGAAGCTTTCTTT. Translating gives CASSYSRVEAFF.

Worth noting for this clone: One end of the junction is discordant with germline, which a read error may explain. The CDR3 spells CASSLGTGGEKLFF. The CDR3 DNA reads as TGCGCCAGCAGCTTGGGGACAGGGGGGGAAAAACTGTTTTTT. The chain employs TRBV5-6 and TRBJ1-4; 11 bases fit TRBD1. The CDR3 loop spans 14 amino acids. The germline CDR1 and CDR2 sequences are SGHDT and YYEEEE.

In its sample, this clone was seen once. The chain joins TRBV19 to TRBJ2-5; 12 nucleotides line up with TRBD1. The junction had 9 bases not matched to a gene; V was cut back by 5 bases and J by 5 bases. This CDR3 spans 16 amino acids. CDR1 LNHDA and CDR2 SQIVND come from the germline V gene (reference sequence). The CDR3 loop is CASSPGTGGVLETQYF. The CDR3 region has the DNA TGTGCCAGTAGTCCAGGGACAGGGGGCGTTTTGGAGACCCAGTACTTC.

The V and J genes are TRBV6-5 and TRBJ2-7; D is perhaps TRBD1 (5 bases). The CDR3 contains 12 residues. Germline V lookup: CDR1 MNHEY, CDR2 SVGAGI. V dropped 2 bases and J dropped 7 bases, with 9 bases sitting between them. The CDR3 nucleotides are TGTGCCAGCAGTTACATAAGGGGAGAGCAGTACTTC. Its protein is CASSYIRGEQYF.

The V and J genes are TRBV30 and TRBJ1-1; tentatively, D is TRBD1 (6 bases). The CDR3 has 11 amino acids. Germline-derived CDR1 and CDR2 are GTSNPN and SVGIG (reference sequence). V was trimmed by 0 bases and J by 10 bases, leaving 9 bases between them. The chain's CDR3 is CAWSVGQIAFF. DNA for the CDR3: TGTGCCTGGAGTGTTGGACAGATAGCTTTCTTT.

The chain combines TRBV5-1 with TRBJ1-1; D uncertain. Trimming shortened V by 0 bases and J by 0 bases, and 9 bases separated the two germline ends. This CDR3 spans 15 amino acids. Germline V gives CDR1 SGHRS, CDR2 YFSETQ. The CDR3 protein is CASSLGHLMNTEAFF. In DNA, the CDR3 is TGCGCCAGCAGCTTGGGACACCTCATGAACACTGAAGCTTTCTTT.

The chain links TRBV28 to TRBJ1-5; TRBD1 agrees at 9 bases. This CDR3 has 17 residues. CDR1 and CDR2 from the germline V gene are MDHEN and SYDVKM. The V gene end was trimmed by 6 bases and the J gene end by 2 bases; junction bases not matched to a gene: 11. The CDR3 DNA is TGTGCCAGCAGGCGTGTGACAGGGGGTATTGGCAATCAGCCCCAGCATTTT. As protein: CASRRVTGGIGNQPQHF.

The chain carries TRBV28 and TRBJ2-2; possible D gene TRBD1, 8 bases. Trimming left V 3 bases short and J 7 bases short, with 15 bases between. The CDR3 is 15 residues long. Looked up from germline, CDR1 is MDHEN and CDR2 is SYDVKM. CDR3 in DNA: TGTGCCAGCAGTTTGTTGGACAGGGAGGGCGGGGAGCTGTTTTTT. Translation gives CASSLLDREGGELFF.

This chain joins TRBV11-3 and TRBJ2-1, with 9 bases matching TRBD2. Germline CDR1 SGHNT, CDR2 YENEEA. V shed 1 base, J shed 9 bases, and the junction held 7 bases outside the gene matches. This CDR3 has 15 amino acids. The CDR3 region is CASSLGAGGLVEQFF. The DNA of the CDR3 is TGTGCCAGCAGCTTAGGGGCGGGGGGGCTTGTTGAGCAGTTCTTC.

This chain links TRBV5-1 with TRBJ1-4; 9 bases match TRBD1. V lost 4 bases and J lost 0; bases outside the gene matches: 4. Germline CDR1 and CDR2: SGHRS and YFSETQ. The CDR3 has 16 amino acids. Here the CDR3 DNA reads TGCGCCAGCAGCAGCCGGGACAGGGCAACTAATGAAAAACTGTTTTTT. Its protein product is CASSSRDRATNEKLFF.

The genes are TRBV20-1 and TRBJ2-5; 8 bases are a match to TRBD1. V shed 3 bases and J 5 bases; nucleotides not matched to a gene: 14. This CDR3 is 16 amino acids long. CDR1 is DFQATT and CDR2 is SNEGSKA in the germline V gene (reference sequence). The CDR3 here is CSASRMDRVERETQYF. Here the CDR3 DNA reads TGCAGTGCTAGTCGCATGGACAGGGTAGAACGTGAGACCCAGTACTTC.

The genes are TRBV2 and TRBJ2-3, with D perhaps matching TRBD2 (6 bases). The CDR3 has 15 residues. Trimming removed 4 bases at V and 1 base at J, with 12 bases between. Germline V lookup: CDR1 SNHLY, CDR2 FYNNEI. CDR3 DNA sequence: TGTGCCAGCAGTGCGGGACTGGTGGGCACAGATACGCAGTATTTT. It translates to CASSAGLVGTDTQYF.

The CDR3: CSVPDRGGYTF. CDR3 coding DNA: TGCAGCGTTCCGGACAGAGGAGGCTACACCTTC. This chain links TRBV29-1 with TRBJ1-2; possibly TRBD1 for D (6 bases). The CDR3 covers 11 residues. V shed 5 bases and J shed 8 bases, with 12 bases lying between them. Germline V gene sequence: CDR1 SQVTM, CDR2 ANQGSEA.

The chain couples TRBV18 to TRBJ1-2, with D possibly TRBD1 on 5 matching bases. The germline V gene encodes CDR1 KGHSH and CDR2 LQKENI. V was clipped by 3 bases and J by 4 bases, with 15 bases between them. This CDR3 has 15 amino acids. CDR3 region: CASSPKGGDGYGYTF. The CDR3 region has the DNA TGTGCCAGCTCACCTAAGGGCGGGGACGGCTATGGCTACACCTTC.

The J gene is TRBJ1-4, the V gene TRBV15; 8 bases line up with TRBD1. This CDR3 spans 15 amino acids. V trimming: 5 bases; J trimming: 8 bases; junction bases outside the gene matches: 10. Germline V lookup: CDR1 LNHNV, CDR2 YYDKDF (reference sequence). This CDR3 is CATSGPDRVYEKLFF. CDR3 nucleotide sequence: TGTGCCACCAGCGGGCCGGACAGGGTTTACGAAAAACTGTTTTTT.

The CDR3 loop reads CASSEYGYEQYF. In DNA form, the CDR3 reads TGTGCCAGCAGCGAATACGGCTACGAGCAGTACTTC. The chain has TRBV27 and TRBJ2-7; D gene uncertain. CDR1 and CDR2 (germline): MNHEY, SMNVEV (reference sequence). The CDR3 sequence is 12 residues long. V was cut by 6 bases and J by 3 bases, with 9 bases left in between.

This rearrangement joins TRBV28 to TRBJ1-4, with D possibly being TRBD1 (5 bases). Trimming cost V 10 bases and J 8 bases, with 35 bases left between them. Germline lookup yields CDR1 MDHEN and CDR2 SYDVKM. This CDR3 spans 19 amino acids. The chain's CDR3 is CATFGLLPGRLSRGEKLFF. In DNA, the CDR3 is TGTGCCACCTTTGGGTTATTACCGGGACGACTCTCCCGGGGGGAAAAACTGTTTTTT.

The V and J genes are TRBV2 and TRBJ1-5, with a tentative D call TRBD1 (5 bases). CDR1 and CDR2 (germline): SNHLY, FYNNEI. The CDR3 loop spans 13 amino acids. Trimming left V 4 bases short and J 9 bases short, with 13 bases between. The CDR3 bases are TGTGCCAGCAGTGTGGGGGGTATTGGGCCCCAGCATTTT. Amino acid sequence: CASSVGGIGPQHF.

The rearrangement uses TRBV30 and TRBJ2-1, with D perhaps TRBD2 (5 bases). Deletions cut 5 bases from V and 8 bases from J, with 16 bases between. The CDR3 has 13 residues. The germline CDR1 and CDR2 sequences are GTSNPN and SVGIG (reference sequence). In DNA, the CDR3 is TGTGCCTGGTCTGACGGCCTCGGGGATGAGCAGTTCTTC. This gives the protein CAWSDGLGDEQFF. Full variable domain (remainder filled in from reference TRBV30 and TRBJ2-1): SQTIHQWPATLVQPVGSPLSLECTVEGTSNPNLYWYRQAAGRGLQLLFYSVGIGQISSEVPQNLSASRPQDRQFILSSKKLLLSDSGFYLCAWSDGLGDEQFFGPGTRLTVL.

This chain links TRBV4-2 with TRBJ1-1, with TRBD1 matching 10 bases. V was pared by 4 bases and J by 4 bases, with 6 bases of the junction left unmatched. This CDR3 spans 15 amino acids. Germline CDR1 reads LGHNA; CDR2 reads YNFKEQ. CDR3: CASSPDRTGGTEAFF. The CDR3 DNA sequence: TGTGCCAGCAGCCCCGATCGGACAGGGGGCACTGAAGCTTTCTTT.

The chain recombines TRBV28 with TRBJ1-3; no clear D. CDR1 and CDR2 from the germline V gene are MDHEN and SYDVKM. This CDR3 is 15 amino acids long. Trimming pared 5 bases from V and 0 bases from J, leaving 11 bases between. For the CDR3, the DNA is TGTGCCAGCAGTCCGAGTTCCTTCTCTGGAAACACCATATATTTT. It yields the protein CASSPSSFSGNTIYF. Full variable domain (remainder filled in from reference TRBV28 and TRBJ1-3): DVKVTQSSRYLVKRTGEKVFLECVQDMDHENMFWYRQDPGLGLRLIYFSYDVKMKEKGDIPEGYSVSREKKERFSLILESASTNQTSMYLCASSPSSFSGNTIYFGEGSWLTVV.